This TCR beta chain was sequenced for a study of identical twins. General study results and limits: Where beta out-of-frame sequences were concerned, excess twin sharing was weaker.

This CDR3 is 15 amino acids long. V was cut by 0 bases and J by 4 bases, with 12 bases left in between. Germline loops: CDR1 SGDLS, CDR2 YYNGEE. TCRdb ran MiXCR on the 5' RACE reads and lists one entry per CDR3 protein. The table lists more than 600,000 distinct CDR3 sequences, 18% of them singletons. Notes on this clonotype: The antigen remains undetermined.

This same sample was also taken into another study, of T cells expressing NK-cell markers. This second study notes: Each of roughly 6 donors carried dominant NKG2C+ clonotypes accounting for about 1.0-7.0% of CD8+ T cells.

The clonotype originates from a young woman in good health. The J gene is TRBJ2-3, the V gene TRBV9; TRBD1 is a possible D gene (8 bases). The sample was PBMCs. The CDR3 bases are TGTGCCAGCAGCGTAGAAACAGGGGGGGCAGATACGCAGTATTTT. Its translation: CASSVETGGADTQYF.